This T cell receptor beta chain came from a study of blood T cell repertoires in COVID-19. The overall study: From T cells, B-cell-depleted T cells, or PBMCs came the material, which was cDNA or gDNA.

The repertoire was sequenced with immunoSEQ multiplex PCR; TCRdb's copy has only in-frame clones and lacks some. The table has more than 300,000 clones, approximately 90% seen once. Participants were aged 18 to 89 years from approximately 25 US areas. Assignments of participants to cohorts depended upon their own reported clinical history. Exposed study participants had met a COVID-19 case within 2 weeks before entry. This CDR3 is built from 15 residues. V was pared by 5 bases and J by 1 base, with 13 bases between. This chain uses TRBV23-1 with TRBJ2-3; D possibly corresponds to TRBD1 (5 bases). TRBV23-1 counts as an open reading frame of uncertain function. The sequence derives from a woman between 25 and 40 years old who had been exposed to COVID-19. The sample taken for sequencing was PBMCs or T cells enriched from blood (not recorded which). The CDR3 nucleotides are TGCGCCAGCAGTAACAGGCAAAACCGCACAGATACGCAGTATTTT. As protein: CASSNRQNRTDTQYF.